The 18 T cell receptor beta chains given below trace back to one sample, sequenced in a study of identical twins. Via MiXCR, TCRdb re-called the 5' RACE reads, giving one row per CDR3 protein. The sample yields 500,000 to 650,000 distinct CDR3 sequences, under 8.5% seen once. The same data also went into a second study, on yellow fever vaccine responses in identical twins.

The sequencing sample was made of PBMCs. The receptor set was obtained from a woman under 30 in good health.

This clonotype was seen at least ten times. CDR3 sequence: CASSPGGPSGANVLTF. CDR3 DNA sequence: TGTGCCAGCAGTCCCGGAGGACCGTCGGGGGCCAACGTCCTGACTTTC. The chain combines TRBV12-3 or TRBV12-4 with TRBJ2-6; D is perhaps TRBD2 (5 bases). This CDR3 region has 16 residues. Trimming pared 5 bases from V and 4 bases from J, leaving 15 bases between.

This clonotype was detected only a few times. The chain couples TRBV20-1 to TRBJ2-3, with 7 bases lining up with TRBD2. The V gene's germline CDR1 is DFQATT and CDR2 SNEGSKA (reference sequence). CDR3 size: 13 residues. The V and J ends lost 6 bases and 10 bases, in that order; junction bases with no gene match: 13. DNA for the CDR3: TGCAGTGCGATGACTAGCCCTGACGTTGCGCAGTATTTT. Its protein product is CSAMTSPDVAQYF.

The genes are TRBV5-1 and TRBJ2-3; 8 bases are a match to TRBD2. This CDR3 contains 14 residues. The trim removed 6 bases at V and 4 bases at J, leaving 7 bases unmatched. Germline CDR1 reads SGHRS; CDR2 reads YFSETQ. DNA of the CDR3: TGCGCCAGCACTTGGCGGGGGGTAGCAGATACGCAGTATTTT. Translation: CASTWRGVADTQYF. Looking up the rest from reference TRBV5-1 and TRBJ2-3 gives the full variable domain: KAGVTQTPRYLIKTRGQQVTLSCSPISGHRSVSWYQQTPGQGLQFLFEYFSETQRNKGNFPGRFSGRQFSNSRSEMNVSTLELGDSALYLCASTWRGVADTQYFGPGTRLTVL.

This chain connects TRBV5-1 to TRBJ2-7; D is possibly TRBD2 (5 bases). The CDR3 covers 12 residues. The V gene lost 5 bases and the J gene lost 3 bases, with 9 bases spanning the gap. Per the germline V gene, CDR1 is SGHRS and CDR2 is YFSETQ. CDR3 sequence (DNA): TGCGCCAGCAGACCCGAGGGCTACGAGCAGTACTTC. Residues: CASRPEGYEQYF.

There are a few counts of this clonotype. The chain carries TRBV7-2 and TRBJ2-1, with a tentative D call TRBD2 (5 bases). V was shortened by 0 bases and J by 4 bases, with 22 bases between the two germline ends. CDR1 is SGHTA, CDR2 FQGNSA, per germline. This CDR3 spans 19 amino acids. The chain's CDR3 is CASSLARVPMPSPYNEQFF. CDR3 in DNA: TGTGCCAGCAGCTTAGCGCGGGTACCAATGCCTTCGCCTTACAATGAGCAGTTCTTC.

This clonotype was seen at least ten times. In DNA, the CDR3 is TGCTGCAGCGCCGGCGATACGCAGTATTTT. The encoded protein is CCSAGDTQYF. J is TRBJ2-3 and V is TRBV29-1; D is unclear. Looked up from germline, CDR1 is SQVTM and CDR2 is ANQGSEA. CDR3 length: 10 residues.

This clonotype has ten or more counts. The genes are TRBV6-1 and TRBJ2-3; TRBD2 aligns across 7 bases. Germline trimming cut 5 bases from V and 3 bases from J; bases unmatched to any gene: 5. Germline CDR1 is MNHNS and CDR2 is SASEGT. This CDR3 comprises 14 residues. The CDR3: CASSIYGRTDTQYF. The CDR3 DNA sequence: TGTGCCAGCAGTATCTACGGGAGGACAGATACGCAGTATTTT.

This clonotype was seen more than once but under ten times. The V call is TRBV3-1, the J call TRBJ1-4; D not resolved. Germline loops: CDR1 LGHDT, CDR2 YNNKEL (reference sequence). The CDR3 sequence is 15 residues long. Trimming took off 2 bases at V and 5 bases at J, with 12 bases between the two ends. CDR3 region: CASSQKGGVNEKLFF. As DNA, the CDR3 is TGTGCCAGCAGCCAAAAGGGAGGAGTAAATGAAAAACTGTTTTTT.

This clonotype came up a few times. This chain joins TRBV5-1 and TRBJ2-2; D not resolved. Trimming pared 4 bases from V and 4 bases from J, leaving 11 bases between. The CDR3 loop spans 14 amino acids. The germline V gene encodes CDR1 SGHRS and CDR2 YFSETQ. CDR3: CASSLQQSTGELFF. In nucleotides, the CDR3 is TGCGCCAGCAGCCTACAACAGAGCACCGGGGAGCTGTTTTTT.

In this sample, this clonotype turned up many times. V gene TRBV5-1 combines with J gene TRBJ1-4; no clear D. The CDR3 sequence is 15 residues long. Trimming removed 0 bases at V and 4 bases at J, with 10 bases between. CDR1 is SGHRS and CDR2 is YFSETQ in the germline V gene. CDR3 region: CASSLAGRNNEKLFF. CDR3 coding DNA: TGCGCCAGCAGCTTGGCCGGACGGAATAATGAAAAACTGTTTTTT. Filled out from reference TRBV5-1 and TRBJ1-4, the complete variable domain reads KAGVTQTPRYLIKTRGQQVTLSCSPISGHRSVSWYQQTPGQGLQFLFEYFSETQRNKGNFPGRFSGRQFSNSRSEMNVSTLELGDSALYLCASSLAGRNNEKLFFGSGTQLSVL.

This clonotype appeared a few times. It may be a read error: a sequence one base away is much more abundant. The chain's CDR3 is CASRGPGELFF. The CDR3, as DNA: TGTGCCAGCAGGGGGCCCGGGGAGCTGTTTTTT. The chain has TRBV6-6 and TRBJ2-2, with D maybe TRBD1 (5 bases). The CDR3 has 11 amino acids. The V and J ends lost 6 bases and 6 bases respectively, with 5 bases between them. The germline V gene encodes CDR1 MNHNY and CDR2 SVGAGI (reference sequence).

This clonotype was seen only a few times. The V gene is TRBV7-2, the J gene TRBJ2-3, with D possibly being TRBD1 (7 bases). CDR1 SGHTA and CDR2 FQGNSA come from the germline V gene. V was shortened by 4 bases and J by 0 bases, with 17 bases between the two germline ends. The CDR3 extends over 17 amino acids. The CDR3 sequence: CASSSASTGTSTDTQYF. The CDR3 DNA follows: TGTGCCAGCAGCTCCGCCTCGACAGGGACTAGCACAGATACGCAGTATTTT.

There are a few counts of this clonotype. The gene calls are TRBV18 and TRBJ2-3; 7 nucleotides agree with TRBD2. V dropped 4 bases and J dropped 2; count of bases not matched to a gene: 6. Per the germline V gene, CDR1 is KGHSH and CDR2 is LQKENI. The length of the CDR3 is 15 residues. The CDR3 DNA reads as TGTGCCAGCTCACAGGGGCTAGCGGACACAGATACGCAGTATTTT. It is translated as CASSQGLADTDTQYF.

The chain recombines TRBV5-1 with TRBJ1-1; 7 nucleotides agree with TRBD1. The V gene end was trimmed by 6 bases and the J gene end by 1 base; junction bases not matched to a gene: 6. The CDR3 runs to 14 residues. Per germline, CDR1 SGHRS and CDR2 YFSETQ. The CDR3 spells CASNGGTANTEAFF. The CDR3 DNA follows: TGCGCCAGCAACGGAGGGACAGCGAACACTGAAGCTTTCTTT.

The rearrangement joins TRBV3-1 to TRBJ2-1; D gene unclear. The CDR3 loop spans 16 amino acids. Germline V gives CDR1 LGHDT, CDR2 YNNKEL (reference sequence). V lost 1 base and J 0 bases, leaving 10 bases between the germline ends. Here the CDR3 reads CASSQGLLGSYNEQFF. Written as DNA, the CDR3 is TGTGCCAGCAGCCAAGGCCTCCTGGGCTCCTACAATGAGCAGTTCTTC.

This clonotype occurred many times. The chain carries TRBV20-1 and TRBJ2-5, with TRBD1 as a possible D gene (5 bases). The V gene's germline CDR1 is DFQATT and CDR2 SNEGSKA (reference sequence). V lost 3 bases to trimming and J lost 5 bases, with 19 bases between them. The CDR3 sequence is 15 residues long. CDR3 loop: CSARDPLGPDETQYF. The DNA of the CDR3 is TGCAGTGCTAGGGACCCACTGGGGCCGGACGAGACCCAGTACTTC.

The V gene is TRBV28, the J gene TRBJ2-7, with no clear D. This CDR3 is 13 amino acids long. Germline V CDR1 and CDR2: MDHEN, SYDVKM. V gave up 6 bases and J gave up 2 bases, with 11 bases separating them. The CDR3 coding sequence is TGTGCCAGCAGCCTGAACAGCCCCTACGAGCAGTACTTC. Translated: CASSLNSPYEQYF.

This clonotype was counted a few times. The rearrangement links TRBV25-1 to TRBJ2-3, with D unresolved. The length of the CDR3 is 14 residues. CDR1 MGHDK and CDR2 SYGVNS come from the germline V gene. Trimming removed 3 bases from V and 6 bases from J, with 13 bases in between. The chain's CDR3 is CASSEDRITDTQYF. Written as DNA, the CDR3 is TGTGCCAGCAGTGAGGACCGAATTACGGATACGCAGTATTTT.